This is a list of T cell receptor beta chains from one sample in a study of cytomegalovirus exposure and HLA in healthy donors. Assay: immunoSEQ multiplex PCR; the TCRdb copy retains only in-frame clones and omits some. The sample consists of 230,000 or so clones, about nine tenths of them appearing once. The sequenced sample consisted of PBMCs. These receptors were obtained from a girl aged 2 to 10 in good health and CMV-seronegative. Each CDR3 is given with its conserved first and last residue. Fields, in order: clone size, J gene, D gene, V gene, CDR3 protein, CDR3 DNA. A D gene is named only where the DNA matches it firmly. Part of the rows lack a size; the others show once, few, many or a class for expanded clones.

.	TRBJ2-1	.	TRBV19	CASSITGWGSYNEQFF	TGTGCCAGTAGTATAACAGGGTGGGGATCCTACAATGAGCAGTTCTTC
.	TRBJ2-7	TRBD1	TRBV5-6	CASSFLQGAREQYF	TGTGCCAGCAGCTTTCTGCAGGGGGCGCGGGAGCAGTACTTC
.	TRBJ2-7	.	TRBV7-9	CASSYVPGASYEQYF	TGTGCCAGCAGTTATGTACCGGGAGCCTCCTACGAGCAGTACTTC
.	TRBJ1-2	.	TRBV2	CASSDQGLKATGHNYGYTF	TGTGCCAGCAGTGATCAGGGGCTTAAGGCGACCGGCCATAACTATGGCTACACCTTC
.	TRBJ1-5	.	TRBV19	CASSLGIGNQPQHF	TGTGCCAGTAGCCTAGGTATCGGCAATCAGCCCCAGCATTTT
.	TRBJ2-2	.	TRBV6-5	CASSYRIDSFTGELFF	TGTGCCAGCAGTTACCGGATAGACAGCTTCACCGGGGAGCTGTTTTTT
.	TRBJ2-7	TRBD1	TRBV28	CASSPPGTGTLEQYF	TGTGCCAGCAGCCCACCCGGGACAGGTACCCTCGAGCAGTACTTC
.	TRBJ2-3	TRBD2	TRBV30	CAWTLAGGPTDTQYF	TGTGCCTGGACCTTAGCGGGGGGCCCCACAGATACGCAGTATTTT
.	TRBJ2-5	TRBD2	TRBV4-2	CASSQDRASGSSETQYF	TGTGCCAGCAGCCAAGATCGGGCTAGCGGGAGTAGCGAGACCCAGTACTTC
.	TRBJ1-3	TRBD1	TRBV6-1	CASRTGITSGNTIYF	TGTGCCAGCCGGACAGGGATTACCTCTGGAAACACCATATATTTT
.	TRBJ2-1	.	TRBV11-1	CASTGQSSYNEQFF	TGTGCCAGCACGGGACAAAGCTCCTACAATGAGCAGTTCTTC
.	TRBJ1-1	TRBD1	TRBV7-6	CASSLDRVNTEAFF	TGTGCCAGCAGCCTCGACAGGGTGAACACTGAAGCTTTCTTT
.	TRBJ2-5	.	TRBV5-1	CASSLGLQETQYF	TGCGCCAGCAGCTTGGGACTGCAAGAGACCCAGTACTTC
.	TRBJ1-1	.	TRBV6-1	CASSPLGRGTEAFF	TGTGCCAGCAGTCCCCTGGGGCGAGGCACTGAAGCTTTCTTT
.	TRBJ2-2	TRBD2	TRBV2	CASSEGLADGTGELFF	TGTGCCAGCAGTGAGGGACTAGCGGATGGGACCGGGGAGCTGTTTTTT
.	TRBJ1-2	TRBD1	TRBV7-9	CASSLAGQDGYTF	TGTGCCAGCAGCTTAGCGGGACAGGATGGCTACACCTTC
.	TRBJ2-7	.	TRBV10-3	CAISAGGTKFF	TGTGCCATCAGTGCGGGTGGGACAAAATTCTTC
.	TRBJ1-4	.	TRBV18	CASSPRPATNEKLFF	TGTGCCAGCTCACCACGGCCTGCAACTAATGAAAAACTGTTTTTT
.	TRBJ2-2	TRBD2	TRBV12-5	CASGLTTGGVNTGELFF	TGTGCTAGTGGTTTGACGACGGGGGGGGTGAACACCGGGGAGCTGTTTTTT
.	TRBJ2-3	.	TRBV11-3	CASSLGLTDTQYF	TGTGCCAGCAGCTTAGGACTCACAGATACGCAGTATTTT
.	TRBJ2-1	TRBD2	TRBV6-6	CASSYSRASGGHEQFF	TGTGCCAGCAGTTACTCGAGGGCTAGCGGGGGGCATGAGCAGTTCTTC
.	TRBJ2-3	TRBD1	TRBV7-2	CASSLVVTGSFGTDTQYF	TGTGCCAGCAGCTTAGTTGTGACAGGGTCGTTCGGCACAGATACGCAGTATTTT
.	TRBJ1-3	.	TRBV28	CASKSGGGRDTIYF	TGTGCCAGCAAATCGGGGGGTGGTCGTGACACCATATATTTT
.	TRBJ1-1	.	TRBV10-1	CASSEGIRGEAFF	TGCGCCAGCAGTGAAGGGATACGGGGTGAAGCTTTCTTT
once	TRBJ2-7	.	TRBV6-5	CASSYSTVSSYEQYF	TGTGCCAGCAGTTACTCTACAGTTAGCTCCTACGAGCAGTACTTC
.	TRBJ2-1	TRBD2	TRBV29-1	CSDWTSAGREQFF	TGCAGCGACTGGACTAGCGCGGGGCGGGAGCAGTTCTTC
.	TRBJ1-3	.	TRBV14	CASSPQEVIRNTIYF	TGTGCCAGCAGCCCGCAAGAGGTGATAAGAAACACCATATATTTT
.	TRBJ2-7	.	TRBV6-5	CASSPDYYEQYF	TGTGCCAGCAGCCCCGACTACTACGAGCAGTACTTC
once	TRBJ2-1	TRBD2	TRBV30	CAWSGGTSGRRNEQFF	TGTGCCTGGAGTGGCGGGACTAGCGGGAGGAGAAATGAGCAGTTCTTC
.	TRBJ1-2	.	TRBV15	CATSVTRGGYTF	TGTGCCACCAGCGTTACACGCGGTGGCTACACCTTC
.	TRBJ2-1	.	TRBV2	CASVDDNEQFF	TGTGCCAGCGTAGATGACAATGAGCAGTTCTTC
.	TRBJ1-1	.	TRBV28	CASSSRADGAFF	TGTGCCAGCAGCTCGCGGGCCGACGGAGCTTTCTTT
.	TRBJ2-1	TRBD1	TRBV19	CASSIARDRVGGDNEQFF	TGTGCCAGTAGTATAGCCCGGGACAGGGTTGGTGGGGACAATGAGCAGTTCTTC
.	TRBJ2-2	TRBD2	TRBV10-3	CAIRGLAGGPSTGELFF	TGTGCCATCAGGGGACTAGCGGGAGGGCCGTCCACCGGGGAGCTGTTTTTT
.	TRBJ2-3	.	TRBV12-2	CASRWLMWSVAGGAALAQYF	.
.	TRBJ2-2	.	TRBV2	CASIGGGELFF	TGTGCCAGCATTGGAGGCGGGGAGCTGTTTTTT
once	TRBJ1-1	.	TRBV10-3	CAISEGTSEAFF	TGTGCCATCAGTGAGGGCACGTCTGAAGCTTTCTTT
.	TRBJ2-1	TRBD2	TRBV4-2	CASSQPGTSYLEQFF	TGTGCCAGCAGCCAACCCGGGACTAGCTACCTTGAGCAGTTCTTC
.	TRBJ2-1	TRBD1	TRBV5-1	CASSRTGTAYNEQFF	TGCGCCAGCAGCCGGACCGGGACAGCTTACAATGAGCAGTTCTTC
once	TRBJ2-1	TRBD2	TRBV9	CASSVGLGGGRTYNEQFF	TGTGCCAGCAGCGTAGGTCTTGGCGGGGGTCGAACCTACAATGAGCAGTTCTTC
.	TRBJ1-1	.	TRBV6-1	CASRSGIVNTEAFF	TGTGCCAGCAGATCAGGGATCGTGAACACTGAAGCTTTCTTT
.	TRBJ1-1	.	TRBV29-1	CSVADSMNTEAFF	TGCAGCGTCGCAGACAGCATGAACACTGAAGCTTTCTTT
.	TRBJ2-5	TRBD2	TRBV13	CASSLRGGEKTQYF	TGTGCCAGCAGCTTAAGGGGAGGGGAGAAGACCCAGTACTTC
.	TRBJ2-1	TRBD1	TRBV30	CAWRNPGQGKNEQFF	TGTGCCTGGAGGAACCCGGGACAGGGTAAGAATGAGCAGTTCTTC
.	TRBJ2-5	TRBD2	TRBV29-1	CSVVAGGPGTQYF	TGCAGCGTTGTAGCGGGGGGTCCGGGGACCCAGTACTTC
.	TRBJ1-4	TRBD1	TRBV7-2	CASSLAIGTGGGEKLFF	TGTGCCAGCAGCTTAGCGATTGGGACAGGGGGCGGTGAAAAACTGTTTTTT
.	TRBJ1-4	.	TRBV27	CASSSAGFNEKLFF	TGTGCCAGCAGTTCGGCAGGTTTTAATGAAAAACTGTTTTTT
.	TRBJ2-1	TRBD2	TRBV2	CASSGLAGGINEQFF	TGTGCCAGCAGTGGACTAGCGGGGGGCATAAATGAGCAGTTCTTC
.	TRBJ2-5	TRBD2	TRBV5-4	CASTQGGGGQSETQYF	TGTGCCAGCACTCAGGGCGGGGGAGGGCAGAGTGAGACCCAGTACTTC
few	TRBJ1-1	TRBD1	TRBV10-3	CAIRMTGGWDTEAFF	TGTGCCATCAGGATGACAGGGGGCTGGGACACTGAAGCTTTCTTT
.	TRBJ1-1	.	TRBV14	CASSRWPGGDTEAFF	TGTGCCAGCAGCCGCTGGCCCGGCGGTGACACTGAAGCTTTCTTT
.	TRBJ1-4	TRBD1	TRBV10-1	CASSQGTDEKLFF	TGCGCCAGCAGCCAAGGGACAGACGAAAAACTGTTTTTT
.	TRBJ2-7	TRBD1	TRBV23-1	CASSLGQGHYEQYF	TGCGCCAGCAGTCTCGGACAGGGACACTACGAGCAGTACTTC
.	TRBJ2-7	TRBD1	TRBV7-3	CASSRTGEGYEQYF	TGTGCCAGCAGCCGGACAGGGGAGGGCTACGAGCAGTACTTC